This paragraph covers one T cell receptor (beta chain) sequence. No antigen is known for it. Profiling relied on immunoSEQ multiplex PCR, and the TCRdb table lists in-frame clones only, not all of them. The sample holds 15,000 to 18,000 clones, about nine tenths seen once. Trimming took 4 bases from V and 2 from J; bases not matched to a gene: 10. Germline V gene lookup returns CDR1 SGHRS and CDR2 YFSETQ. The CDR3 has 18 residues. The data belong to a study of T cells and Merkel cell carcinoma outcomes. Study results and limitations: Reportedly, T-cell repertoire with density predicts Merkel cell carcinoma outcomes.

The sample was tumor tissue from Merkel cell carcinoma. The sequence derives from a human donor with Merkel cell carcinoma. The chain combines TRBV5-1 with TRBJ2-3; TRBD2 matches 13 bases. The CDR3 DNA follows: TGCGCCAGCAGCCCCCCCGGACTAGCGGGGGCGAACACAGATACGCAGTATTTT. Its protein is CASSPPGLAGANTDTQYF.